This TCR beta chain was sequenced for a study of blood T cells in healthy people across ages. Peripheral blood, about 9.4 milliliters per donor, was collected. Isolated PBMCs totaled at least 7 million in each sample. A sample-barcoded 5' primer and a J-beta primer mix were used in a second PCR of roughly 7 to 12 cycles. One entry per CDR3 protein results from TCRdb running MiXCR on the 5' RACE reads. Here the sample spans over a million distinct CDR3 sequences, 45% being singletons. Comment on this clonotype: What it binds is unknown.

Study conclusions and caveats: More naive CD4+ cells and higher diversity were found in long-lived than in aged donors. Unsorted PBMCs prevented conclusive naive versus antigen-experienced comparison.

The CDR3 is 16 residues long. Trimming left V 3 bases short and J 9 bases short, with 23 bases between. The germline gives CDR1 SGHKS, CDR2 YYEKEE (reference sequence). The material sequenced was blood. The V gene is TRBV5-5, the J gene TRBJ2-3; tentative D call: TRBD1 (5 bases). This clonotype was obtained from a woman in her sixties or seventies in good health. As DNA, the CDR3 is TGTGCCAGCAGCTCTCAACGACAGCGAGCGTCCGAGACGCAGTATTTT. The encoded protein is CASSSQRQRASETQYF.